This T cell receptor beta chain came from a study of post-analysis software for immune sequencing data. General study results and limits: In patients, roughly 5 TRBV segments were more frequent than in controls, with TRBV5-6, TRBV5-1 and TRBV20-1 among them. Samples prepared in the same batch strongly co-clustered by F measure.

With regard to this clonotype: Antigen: not known.

The CDR3 is 12 residues long. Each TCR beta cDNA library carried unique molecular identifiers. Around 500,000 cDNA molecules were obtained per 1 to 10 million input T cells. TCRdb passed the PCR reads through MiXCR, listing each CDR3 protein once. The sample has hundreds of thousands of distinct CDR3 sequences, roughly 30% seen once. V is TRBV21-1 and J is TRBJ2-1. TRBV21-1 is a pseudogene. The TCR originated in a girl aged 5-17 years with multiple sclerosis. Sequencing input: blood. The CDR3 nucleotides are TGTGCCAGCAGCAAAGTCGGGGATGAGCAGTTCTTC. Translated: CASSKVGDEQFF.